This record concerns one T cell receptor (beta chain) sequence. The sample originates from a study of control samples from healthy donors and cancer patients. Sequenced by immunoSEQ multiplex PCR; TCRdb stores in-frame clones only, minus some. The repertoire includes 75,000 to 90,000 clones, 86% of them detected once, and about 21% sits in the top ten. The sequence was obtained from a man in his thirties or forties in good health. The specimen was blood.

CDR3 sequence reads: CASSQGRTGSGTEAFF. Written as DNA, the CDR3 is TGCGCCAGCAGCCAAGGGAGGACAGGCAGTGGGACTGAAGCTTTCTTT. V usage is TRBV4-1 and J usage is TRBJ1-1; TRBD1 agrees at 7 bases. The germline gives CDR1 MGHRA, CDR2 YSYEKL. Trimming cost V 1 base and J 5 bases; bases outside gene matches: 10. CDR3 length: 16 residues.